The rows below give T cell receptor beta chains drawn from one sample of a study of cytomegalovirus exposure and HLA in healthy donors. Assay used: immunoSEQ multiplex PCR; TCRdb lists only in-frame clones, some missing. The sample holds about 160,000 clones. The sample taken for sequencing was PBMCs. These receptor sequences come from a young man in good health and CMV-seronegative. CDR3s include the opening cysteine and the closing phenylalanine or tryptophan.

v_call	j_call	cdr3_aa
TRBV30	TRBJ1-3	CAWSGGDTSPSGNTIYF
TRBV28	TRBJ1-6	CASSSWAGWNSPLHF
TRBV6-1	TRBJ1-1	CASTDRGRGTEAFF
TRBV4-2	TRBJ2-1	CASSTQGTRGNEQFF
TRBV5-4	TRBJ2-1	CASSLDRQGGGEQFF
TRBV6-1	TRBJ2-7	CASSEAGLYEQYF
TRBV5-1	TRBJ2-7	CASSLAMGTGVYEQYF
TRBV28	TRBJ1-1	CASQGNTEAFF
TRBV10-1	TRBJ2-3	CASSGQPDKTTDTQYF
TRBV25-1	TRBJ2-2	CASSDGTSGVWTGELFF
TRBV2	TRBJ1-5	CASMGGGGQPQHF
TRBV10-1	TRBJ2-7	CASSGPGLASSYEQYF
TRBV10-3	TRBJ1-3	CATTPGIHSGNTIYF